This T cell receptor beta chain was sequenced during a study of metastatic and nonmetastatic thyroid tumors. Study details: Blood and tumor or nodule tissue repertoires from malignant and benign thyroid patients were compared. Study outcomes and limitations: In both blood and tumor samples, TCR beta diversity was reported significantly higher for malignant than benign nodules.

Germline V gene data show CDR1 as MNHEY and CDR2 as SVGEGT. The V and J ends lost 0 bases and 6 bases respectively, with 14 bases between them. The CDR3 has 15 residues. This clone was seen many times. What it binds is not known. All patients were treatment-naive before thyroid surgery. In the source study's methods: Clinicopathological groups differed in CDR3, with these differences serving to build a distant-metastasis classifier for papillary thyroid cancer. TCRdb reanalyzed the PCR reads with MiXCR. These V and J calls originate from TCRdb's pipeline instead of the authors' own analysis. Of roughly 48,000 clones listed, around 21% were seen once; the top ten hold under 4%.

The chain has TRBV6-2 or TRBV6-3 and TRBJ1-2; D gene ambiguous. What was sequenced was blood. The receptor was isolated from a male donor with papillary thyroid cancer or a benign thyroid nodule (not recorded which). Some clones in this sample may be carry-over from other donors' samples. CDR3 amino acids: CASSYSGGPRDGYTF. The CDR3 DNA is TGTGCCAGCAGTTACTCGGGAGGGCCTCGGGATGGCTACACCTTC.